The TCR beta chain described here comes from a study of cytomegalovirus exposure and HLA in healthy donors. Whole-study findings and limits: TRBV6-2, TRBV6-3 and other indistinguishable V segments were excluded. Earlier analysis found most TCR beta V segments productive about 87% or about 30% of the time. An analysis was carried out at a later point. It showed that HLA-associated TCR beta chains were more clonally expanded than equally common non-associated chains.

In the PCR, 60 Vbeta and 13 Jbeta primers were used. TCRdb's copy holds only in-frame clones and misses some; the assay was immunoSEQ multiplex PCR. This table holds 150,000 to 200,000 clones, around 79% found once. In the case of this clone: The antigen remains unidentified.

V lost 6 bases and J lost 3, with 17 bases in between. The CDR3 is 15 residues long. Germline assignment: CDR1 MNHNY and CDR2 SVGAGI (reference sequence). The rearrangement joins TRBV6-6 to TRBJ1-1, with D possibly being TRBD1 (5 bases). The sequenced sample was PBMCs. This sequence originates from a middle-aged man in good health and CMV-seropositive. CDR3 sequence reads: CASRAGGGVYTEAFF. The DNA for the CDR3 is TGTGCCAGCAGAGCCGGGGGTGGGGTGTACACTGAAGCTTTCTTT.